The entry below gives a single TCR beta chain sequence along with its context. Its antigen remains unidentified. Base quality data are lacking; no much larger clone is found one base away. Library preparation was by 5' RACE. These reads were obtained on an Illumina HiSeq 2500. A second PCR of 7 to 11 cycles was performed with a sample-barcoded 5' primer and a J-beta primer mix. Each TCR beta cDNA molecule received a unique molecular identifier from a template-switch 5' adaptor carrying 12 random nucleotides. Each sample yielded at least 2.5 million CDR3-containing paired-end reads. The Mint cDNA synthesis kit, primed by a TRBC-specific oligonucleotide, was used to synthesize first-strand cDNA from all RNA. All cDNA was treated with uracil-DNA glycosylase and then went through a first 18-cycle PCR with the universal primers M1SS and BC2_uni_R. From the authors' description of their analysis: Normalization of each sample was performed by random selection of 1 million high-quality reads, each carrying a distinct molecular identifier. Instead of being binned into consensus sequences, reads that shared molecular identifiers were thrown out. CDR3 identification, clonotype clustering and error correction used MiTCR with a Q25 quality threshold and the strictest error-elimination algorithm. A nonparametric unseen species model using Euler transformation provided a lower-bound estimate of total TCR beta diversity. TCRdb itself trimmed the public reads at Q25 with fastp, ran MiXCR and retained productive beta chains. Identical CDR3 proteins give one entry, which carries the most common genes and DNA. None of the V and J calls come from the authors' own analysis; TCRdb made them. This sample lists approximately 780,000 distinct CDR3 sequences; under 30% were detected once. The top ten hold around 3% of the sample.

Systemically healthy Caucasian individuals from Russia, 35 to 50 in total and aged about 6 to 95 years, were included as donors. About 9.8 milliliters of peripheral blood were drawn from each donor into EDTA-treated Vacutainer tubes. Ficoll-Paque density-gradient centrifugation was used to isolate PBMCs, with at least 7 million obtained per sample. Total RNA, at least 5 micrograms per sample, was extracted from PBMCs with Trizol reagent. The percentages of naive CD45RAhigh/CD27high T cells were determined by flow cytometry on a PBMC aliquot from every donor. The junction shows trimming of 1 base on V and 3 bases on J, plus 7 bases between the germline ends. Looking up the germline V gene (reference sequence) yields CDR1 SGHAT and CDR2 FQDESV. The CDR3 runs 14 amino acids, cysteine and phenylalanine included. The kept DNA is CDR3 alone, 42 bases in frame from the first base. This sample was taken from a study of blood T cells in healthy people across ages (dated by TCRdb to between 2015 and 2016). Background for the entire study: In model experiments, template switching captured roughly one uniquely barcoded TCR beta cDNA molecule for every two T cells. To track age-related changes in TCR beta repertoire diversity, the study relied on deep sequencing normalized with unique cDNA molecular identifiers. Donors were grouped into four age groups: young (average about 15 years), middle-aged (approximately 41), aged (roughly 62) and long-lived (roughly 80). The study analyzed two additional independent replicas of 1 million unique cDNA reads from the same blood draw for two donors, one aged 18 to 29 and one aged 80 or older. Summary of the overall study and its limitations: Bulk unsorted PBMC profiling prevented conclusive comparison of naive and antigen-experienced compartments. The CMV infection status of donors was not known, potentially confounding age-related changes in expanded clonotypes. Total diversity estimates from one million sequenced T cells were considered lower bounds and underestimates. As age increased, observed TCR beta diversity per million T cells dropped in a roughly linear way, and a significant reduction was already evident by age 40. The long-lived group showed more naive CD4+ T cells, fewer expanded clones and increased TCR diversity than the aged group, suggesting age selection. Observed TCR beta diversity correlated strongly with the percentage of naive T cells measured by flow cytometry.

A further study also used this sample, focusing on T cells of mothers and their children. The second paper states: Nine systemically healthy Caucasian individuals served as donors, namely three mothers together with their six children. cDNA synthesis consumed the entire amount of extracted RNA, loaded at about 1.5 ug RNA in each 15 ul reaction. In the second PCR, the M1S primer added sample barcodes and 2-4 random nucleotides. Over 9.5 million TCR beta CDR3 reads were obtained for each mother, and millions of reads were obtained for each child. TCR recombination output is similarly shaped by thymic selection in related and unrelated pairs, with a minor effect exerted by inherited differences. Normalized repertoire overlap was always slightly but never significantly higher in related than unrelated mother-child pairs. No persistent microchimeric T cell clones were found, with a detection sensitivity of approximately 95 clones per million clonotypes. In the study, deep NGS was used to compare the TCR beta repertoires of mothers and children, and features distinguishing related mother-child pairs from unrelated individuals were sought. The mean age was roughly 44 +/- 4 years for the mothers and around 10 +/- 4 years for the children. After adapter ligation with NEBNext reagents, the libraries were sequenced on Illumina HiSeq 2000 with 100+100 nt paired-end reads. To prevent cross-contamination, the mother and child libraries were prepared one month apart and sequenced in separate runs. For each donor, somewhere between about 450,000 and 2,100,000 distinct TCR beta clonotypes were identified. Naive TCR beta clonotypes were estimated from low-frequency clonotypes matched to each donor's FACS-determined naive share, without sorting.

Sequenced sample: blood. This TCR was sampled from a boy between 5 and 17 years old in good health. Rearrangement joined TRBV11-1 to TRBJ1-3, with the D gene not clear enough to name. The nucleotide sequence is TGTGCCAGCAGCTTAGAAGGGAATGGAAACACCATATATTTT. This codes for CASSLEGNGNTIYF.